Presented here are 5 T cell receptor beta chains from one specimen sequenced in a study of blood T cell repertoires in COVID-19. Assay used: immunoSEQ multiplex PCR; TCRdb lists only in-frame clones, some missing. Altogether approximately 200,000 clones are present, 85% being singletons, with the ten largest covering under 20%. The sample was PBMCs or T cells enriched from blood (not recorded which). The receptor source for this set is a man aged 40-49 years who had recovered from COVID-19.

J is TRBJ2-7 and V is TRBV6-5; 9 bases line up with TRBD2. CDR1 and CDR2 (germline): MNHEY, SVGAGI. With 6 bases clipped from V and 6 bases from J, the junction kept 9 bases outside the gene matches. This CDR3 comprises 14 residues. CDR3 coding DNA: TGTGCCAGCAGCAGGACTAGCGAAATGGGCGAGCAGTACTTC. It encodes CASSRTSEMGEQYF.

This sequence joins TRBV6-5 and TRBJ1-1, with D maybe TRBD1 (5 bases). Looked up from germline, CDR1 is MNHEY and CDR2 is SVGAGI. Trimming stripped 6 bases from V and 7 bases from J, with 9 bases between. This CDR3 region has 11 residues. The CDR3 reads CASRSGGEAFF. DNA for the CDR3: TGTGCCAGCAGGTCCGGGGGTGAAGCTTTCTTT.

J is TRBJ2-5 and V is TRBV28; 8 bases fit TRBD2. Per germline, CDR1 MDHEN and CDR2 SYDVKM. The CDR3 contains 15 residues. Trimming at V came to 5 bases and at J to 4 bases, leaving 9 bases not matched to a gene. As DNA, the CDR3 is TGTGCCAGCAGTGGGGGCAGCGGGAGACGAGAGACCCAGTACTTC. Amino acids: CASSGGSGRRETQYF.

The chain recombines TRBV2 with TRBJ2-7; D possibly corresponds to TRBD1 (6 bases). The ends were cut back, 4 bases at V and 4 bases at J, with 14 bases in the middle. The CDR3 has 14 residues. Germline V CDR1 and CDR2: SNHLY, FYNNEI. DNA of the CDR3: TGTGCCAGCAGTGTAAAGGGGGTCGGTTACGAGCAGTACTTC. Residues: CASSVKGVGYEQYF.

This clone showed up just a few times. The chain joins TRBV24-1 to TRBJ1-1; TRBD1 aligns across 7 bases. The CDR3 has 14 amino acids. Germline V CDR1 and CDR2: KGHDR, SFDVKD. The J segment lost 0 bases and the V segment lost 6 bases, leaving 3 bases of the junction unmatched. The CDR3 bases are TGTGCCACCAGTAAGACAGGGCTGAACACTGAAGCTTTCTTT. Its translation: CATSKTGLNTEAFF.